Sequencing of this T cell receptor beta chain was carried out in a study of blood T cell repertoires in COVID-19. Study-wide background: T cells, B-cell-depleted T cells, or PBMCs supplied cDNA or gDNA.

The CDR3 has 15 residues. The V end lost 8 bases, the J end lost 0 bases, and 16 bases lay between the germline ends. The germline V gene has CDR1 LNHDA and CDR2 SQIVND (reference sequence). Assay used: immunoSEQ multiplex PCR; TCRdb lists only in-frame clones, some missing. The repertoire includes around 360,000 clones, roughly 87% of them detected once, and 2.5% to 3% sits in the top ten. The sequence was collected from a woman in her twenties or thirties who had recovered from COVID-19. The V call is TRBV19, the J call TRBJ1-2; possible D gene TRBD1, 6 bases. The sequencing sample was made of PBMCs or T cells enriched from blood (not recorded which). CDR3 sequence: CASGSGQSSNYGYTF. CDR3 nucleotide sequence: TGTGCCAGTGGGTCCGGACAGTCCTCTAACTATGGCTACACCTTC. Together with reference TRBV19 and TRBJ1-2, the CDR3 gives the full variable domain: DGGITQSPKYLFRKEGQNVTLSCEQNLNHDAMYWYRQDPGQGLRLIYYSQIVNDFQKGDIAEGYSVSREKKESFPLTVTSAQKNPTAFYLCASGSGQSSNYGYTFGSGTRLTVV.